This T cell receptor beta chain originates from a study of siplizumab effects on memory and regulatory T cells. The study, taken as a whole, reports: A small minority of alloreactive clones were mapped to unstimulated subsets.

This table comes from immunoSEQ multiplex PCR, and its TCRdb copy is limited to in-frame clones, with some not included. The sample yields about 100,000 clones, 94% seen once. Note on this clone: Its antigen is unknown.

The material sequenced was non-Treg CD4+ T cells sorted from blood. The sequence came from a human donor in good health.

The CDR3 DNA is TGCGCCAGCAGCAAGAGACAGGGGCGGACCGACAATGAGCAGTTCTTC. As protein: CASSKRQGRTDNEQFF. The V gene is TRBV5-1, the J gene TRBJ2-1; TRBD1 matches 8 bases. The ends lost 4 bases at V and 5 bases at J; junction bases unmatched: 11. The germline V gene has CDR1 SGHRS and CDR2 YFSETQ. The CDR3 is 16 amino acids.